This TCR beta chain was profiled in a study of cytomegalovirus exposure and HLA in healthy donors. Study overall: Roughly 180 million T cells yielded 100 million or so unique TCR beta sequences in earlier analysis. Most genotyped donors, roughly 80% of around 370, had Caucasian-associated genetic ancestry.

This clone was detected only a few times. Its antigen is undetermined. Study-wide results and limits: Whilst most TCR sequences proved rare, a subset of public TCRs occurred across many donors. It was taken for granted in presence/absence analyses that sequencing depth across donors was roughly uniform.

60 Vbeta and 13 Jbeta primers were used in PCR. Assay: immunoSEQ multiplex PCR; the TCRdb copy retains only in-frame clones and omits some. This sample has 150,000 to 200,000 clones, with 75% to 85% found just once. The germline V gene has CDR1 KGHSH and CDR2 LQKENI. Trimming cost V 6 bases and J 1 base, with 9 bases left between them. The CDR3 is made up of 13 amino acids. The TCR was taken from a woman aged 18 to 35 in good health and CMV-seropositive. The rearrangement uses TRBV18 and TRBJ2-5, with unresolved D. Sequenced material: PBMCs. CDR3 DNA: TGTGCCAGCTCGGCGTCGGGCCAAGAGACCCAGTACTTC. This sequence encodes CASSASGQETQYF.